This TCR beta chain is from a study of cytomegalovirus exposure and HLA in healthy donors. General study findings and limits: It was about 150 TCR beta chains that were listed as cytomegalovirus-associated.

Germline V gene sequence: CDR1 SGHVS, CDR2 FQNEAQ. The V gene end was trimmed by 5 bases and the J gene end by 4 bases; junction bases not matched to a gene: 9. This CDR3 spans 16 amino acids. The PCR ran on 60 Vbeta and 13 Jbeta primers. Generated by immunoSEQ multiplex PCR, the TCRdb table keeps only in-frame clones and is missing some. Altogether about 84,000 clones are present, 55% to 70% being singletons, with the ten largest covering 14% to 15%. This clone occurred a few times. Antigen: not known. The J gene is TRBJ2-1, the V gene TRBV7-8; TRBD1 aligns across 9 bases. Material: PBMCs. This receptor was taken from a woman aged 40 to 50 in good health and CMV-seropositive. The CDR3 DNA sequence: TGTGCCAGCAGCCCCCGCCGGGACAGGGCTTACAATGAGCAGTTCTTC. Residues: CASSPRRDRAYNEQFF.